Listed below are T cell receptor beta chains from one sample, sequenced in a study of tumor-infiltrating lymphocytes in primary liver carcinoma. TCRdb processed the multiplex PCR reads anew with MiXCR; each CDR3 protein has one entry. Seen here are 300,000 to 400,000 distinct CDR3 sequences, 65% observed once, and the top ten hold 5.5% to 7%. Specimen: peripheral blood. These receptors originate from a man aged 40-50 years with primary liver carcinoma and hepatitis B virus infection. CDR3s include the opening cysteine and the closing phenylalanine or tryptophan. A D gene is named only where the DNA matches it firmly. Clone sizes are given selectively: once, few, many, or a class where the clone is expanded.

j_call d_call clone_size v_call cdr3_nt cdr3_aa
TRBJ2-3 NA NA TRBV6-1 TGTGCCCTAGAGGGAGATATAGATACGCAGTATTTT CALEGDIDTQYF
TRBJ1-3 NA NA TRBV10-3 TGTGCCATCAGTGAGTCGGATGTCCCCTTTAGGGGAGAGGGAAACACCATATATTTT CAISESDVPFRGEGNTIYF
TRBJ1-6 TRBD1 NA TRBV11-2 TGTGCCAGCAGCTTCTCTGGCGACAGGGCCTGTACTAATTCACCCCCCCACTTT CASSFSGDRACTNSPPHF
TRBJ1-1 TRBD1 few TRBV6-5 TGTGCCAGCATGTTACAGGGGGCAAGCACTGAAGCTTTCTTT CASMLQGASTEAFF
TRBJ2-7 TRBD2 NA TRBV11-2 TGTGCCAGCAGCTCCCAGCGGGGAGGGCCTGTCGAGCTGTACTTC CASSSQRGGPVELYF
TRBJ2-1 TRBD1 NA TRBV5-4 TGTGCCAGGAGCCGGAAGGCGGGACAGGGGACGGATGAGCAGATCTTC CARSRKAGQGTDEQIF
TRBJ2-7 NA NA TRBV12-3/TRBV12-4 TGTGCCTGCAGTTCCGGGACTGGGCGCGAGCAGTATTTC CACSSGTGREQYF
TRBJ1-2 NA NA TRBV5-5 TGTGCCAGCAGCTTGGCGGGCTGGAGCAACTATGGCTACACCTTC CASSLAGWSNYGYTF
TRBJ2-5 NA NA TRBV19 TGTGCCAGTAGTGATCCAATTGAAGAGACCCAGTACTTC CASSDPIEETQYF
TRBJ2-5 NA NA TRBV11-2 TGTGCCAGCAGCCTCCGAGGACGGCAGGGGGGACAAGAGACCGAGTACTTC CASSLRGRQGGQETEYF
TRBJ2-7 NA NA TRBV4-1 TGCGCCAGCAGCCAAGGTCTCAGAGGACACAATTCCTACGAGCAGTGCTTC CASSQGLRGHNSYEQCF
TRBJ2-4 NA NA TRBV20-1 TGCAATGCCCGCGGTGCTAGCCGGCCGTGGGACATTCAGTACTTC CNARGASRPWDIQYF
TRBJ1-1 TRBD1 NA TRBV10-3 TGTGCCACGGACCCCTACGGGACAGGGGACACTGAAGCTTTCTTT CATDPYGTGDTEAFF
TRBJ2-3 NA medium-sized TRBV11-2 TGTGCCAGCAGCTTAGGGGGCTGGGGCACAGATACGCAGTATTTT CASSLGGWGTDTQYF
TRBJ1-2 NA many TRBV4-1 TGCGCCAGCAGCCAAGATTACAGAGACTATGGCTACACCTTC CASSQDYRDYGYTF
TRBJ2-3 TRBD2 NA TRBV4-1 TGCGCCAGCAGCCATTTCGTCGGTAGCGGGAGTACAGATACGCAGTATTTT CASSHFVGSGSTDTQYF
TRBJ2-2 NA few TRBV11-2 TGTACCAGCGGTGTTTTAAATGGTTTTAGACCGGGCACCGGGGAACTGTTTTTT CTSGVLNGFRPGTGELFF
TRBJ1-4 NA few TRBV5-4 TGTGCCAGCACCCGAGACAGAGCAGATGAAAAACTGTTTTTT CASTRDRADEKLFF
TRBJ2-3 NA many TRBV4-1 TGCGCCAGCAGCCAGCCCAGGGGCGCAGATACGCAGTATTTT CASSQPRGADTQYF
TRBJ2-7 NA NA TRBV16 TGTGCCAGCAGCCAATCAGTACCCCTAAGCGAGCAGTACTTC CASSQSVPLSEQYF
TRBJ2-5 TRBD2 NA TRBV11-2 TGTGCCAGCGGCTTGTACGGGAGGTCGCGGGAGACCCAGTACTTC CASGLYGRSRETQYF
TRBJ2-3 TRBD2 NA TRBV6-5 TGTACCAGCAGTCAGACTAGCGGGATCACAGATACGAAGTATTTT CTSSQTSGITDTKYF
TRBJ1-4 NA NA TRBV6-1 TGTGCCAGCGCCACTGGCCACGGCGAAAAACTGTTTTTT CASATGHGEKLFF
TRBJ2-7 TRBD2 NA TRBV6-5 TGTGCCTGCAGTTACACGGGGGGTGCCGAGCAGTACTTC CACSYTGGAEQYF
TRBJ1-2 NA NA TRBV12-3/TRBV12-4 TGTGTCAGCAGTTTAAGACAGTCGGCAGCCTATGGCTACACCTTC CVSSLRQSAAYGYTF
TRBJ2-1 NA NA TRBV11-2 TGTGCCAGCAGCTTAATAGTAGCGGACAGTGAGCAGTTCTTC CASSLIVADSEQFF
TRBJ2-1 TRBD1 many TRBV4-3 TGCGCCAGCAGCCAAGTCTACGGGACAGAGTACAATGAGCAGTTCTTC CASSQVYGTEYNEQFF
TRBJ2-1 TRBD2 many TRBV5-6 TGTGCCAGCAGCCTAGGCGGGAGTTGGCAGTTCTTC CASSLGGSWQFF
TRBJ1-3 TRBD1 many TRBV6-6 TGTGCCAGCAGACTCCAGACAGGGCGCGGAAACACCATATATTTT CASRLQTGRGNTIYF